This T cell receptor (beta chain) was recovered during a study of T cells in tuberculosis. Overall study: This South African cohort compared adolescents with or without latent tuberculosis against adults with active tuberculosis.

Sequenced by immunoSEQ multiplex PCR; TCRdb stores in-frame clones only, minus some. Of about 25,000 clones listed, approximately 90% are singletons. The receptor was isolated from a donor aged 10-29 years with latent tuberculosis or without tuberculosis infection. Some clones in this sample may be carry-over from other donors' samples. What was sequenced was PBMCs.

This CDR3 is CASSPIAVNTGELFF. CDR3 nucleotides: TGCGCCAGCAGCCCTATAGCGGTAAACACCGGGGAGCTGTTTTTT. This rearrangement joins TRBV4-3 to TRBJ2-2; D possibly corresponds to TRBD2 (6 bases). The CDR3 contains 15 residues. CDR1 and CDR2 (germline): LGHNA, YSLEER. The ends were cut back, 4 bases at V and 2 bases at J, with 11 bases in the middle.